This is a list of T cell receptor beta chains from one sample in a study of response to subunit inactivated influenza vaccine. TCRdb processed the RT-PCR reads anew with MiXCR; each CDR3 protein has one entry. The sample has approximately 520,000 distinct CDR3 sequences; approximately 15% are singletons. The sequenced sample was CD4+ T cells sorted from PBMCs, obtained about 24 months after vaccination. The receptor source for this set is a man aged 45 to 70 who received an inactivated influenza vaccine. CDR3s include the opening cysteine and the closing phenylalanine or tryptophan. The order of the fields is clone size, J gene, V gene, D gene, CDR3 protein, CDR3 DNA. A D gene is named only where the DNA matches it firmly. Size tells how often a clone was seen (once, few, many) or the class of an expanded clone, and some rows leave it out.

clone_size: few
j_call: TRBJ2-5
v_call: TRBV2
d_call: TRBD1
cdr3_aa: CASRQDRKETQYF
cdr3_nt: TGTGCCAGCAGGCAGGACAGGAAAGAGACCCAGTACTTC

clone_size: few
j_call: TRBJ1-2
v_call: TRBV6-1
d_call: .
cdr3_aa: CASSVQGLYGYTF
cdr3_nt: TGTGCCAGCAGTGTACAGGGTCTGTATGGCTACACCTTC

clone_size: few
j_call: TRBJ1-1
v_call: TRBV4-3
d_call: TRBD1
cdr3_aa: CASSHLGQGASHFF
cdr3_nt: TGCGCCAGCAGCCACTTGGGACAGGGGGCGAGTCATTTCTTT

clone_size: few
j_call: TRBJ2-5
v_call: TRBV12-3/TRBV12-4
d_call: .
cdr3_aa: CASSFRGTGDQYF
cdr3_nt: TGTGCCAGCAGTTTCCGGGGGACGGGGGACCAGTACTTC

clone_size: .
j_call: TRBJ2-7
v_call: TRBV20-1
d_call: .
cdr3_aa: CSARNILRDEQYF
cdr3_nt: TGCAGTGCCCGCAATATTTTGAGGGACGAGCAGTACTTC

clone_size: few
j_call: TRBJ2-7
v_call: TRBV20-1
d_call: TRBD1
cdr3_aa: CSAYDRDSLYEQYF
cdr3_nt: TGCAGTGCGTACGATCGGGACAGCCTGTACGAGCAGTACTTC

clone_size: few
j_call: TRBJ2-1
v_call: TRBV12-3/TRBV12-4
d_call: .
cdr3_aa: CASRRATSGYNEQFF
cdr3_nt: TGTGCCAGCAGGAGAGCCACCTCAGGATACAATGAGCAGTTCTTC

clone_size: .
j_call: TRBJ2-1
v_call: TRBV20-1
d_call: TRBD2
cdr3_aa: CSASSGTSQYNEQFF
cdr3_nt: TGCAGTGCTAGCTCCGGGACTAGCCAATACAATGAGCAGTTCTTC

clone_size: .
j_call: TRBJ1-2
v_call: TRBV5-1
d_call: .
cdr3_aa: CASSSKETTGYTF
cdr3_nt: TGCGCCAGCAGCTCAAAGGAGACTACTGGCTACACCTTC

clone_size: .
j_call: TRBJ2-3
v_call: TRBV20-1
d_call: .
cdr3_aa: CSANSLDFSTDTQYF
cdr3_nt: TGCAGTGCTAACTCGTTGGACTTTTCCACAGATACGCAGTATTTT

clone_size: .
j_call: TRBJ2-2
v_call: TRBV4-3
d_call: .
cdr3_aa: CASSQEGSSLRELFF
cdr3_nt: TGCGCCAGCAGCCAAGAAGGTAGTAGCCTACGGGAGCTGTTTTTT

clone_size: few
j_call: TRBJ2-6
v_call: TRBV4-3
d_call: .
cdr3_aa: CASSQEEGTGANVLTF
cdr3_nt: TGCGCCAGCAGCCAAGAAGAGGGGACTGGGGCCAACGTCCTGACTTTC

clone_size: few
j_call: TRBJ2-3
v_call: TRBV7-2
d_call: .
cdr3_aa: CASNLVAGQLDTQYF
cdr3_nt: TGTGCCAGCAACTTGGTTGCGGGACAGTTGGATACGCAGTATTTT

clone_size: few
j_call: TRBJ2-3
v_call: TRBV28
d_call: TRBD2
cdr3_aa: CATRAGTHTDTQYF
cdr3_nt: TGTGCCACCCGAGCGGGGACCCACACAGATACGCAGTATTTT

clone_size: few
j_call: TRBJ2-1
v_call: TRBV12-3/TRBV12-4
d_call: TRBD2
cdr3_aa: CASSHSGRQTYNEQFF
cdr3_nt: TGTGCCAGCAGTCATAGCGGGAGGCAAACCTACAATGAGCAGTTCTTC

clone_size: .
j_call: TRBJ2-1
v_call: TRBV10-3
d_call: .
cdr3_aa: CAISESDEHEQFF
cdr3_nt: TGTGCCATCAGTGAGTCGGACGAGCATGAGCAGTTCTTC

clone_size: .
j_call: TRBJ2-5
v_call: TRBV2
d_call: .
cdr3_aa: CASSEGRQETQYF
cdr3_nt: TGTGCCAGCAGTGAGGGCAGACAAGAGACCCAGTACTTC

clone_size: .
j_call: TRBJ2-3
v_call: TRBV20-1
d_call: TRBD2
cdr3_aa: CSARDPGLAGGSFSSDTQYF
cdr3_nt: TGCAGTGCTAGAGATCCGGGACTAGCGGGGGGGTCTTTCTCATCGGATACGCAGTATTTT

clone_size: .
j_call: TRBJ1-2
v_call: TRBV6-2/TRBV6-3
d_call: .
cdr3_aa: CASNYRPLSANYGYTF
cdr3_nt: TGTGCCAGCAACTACAGACCGTTGTCAGCTAACTATGGCTACACCTTC

clone_size: few
j_call: TRBJ2-4
v_call: TRBV5-1
d_call: TRBD2
cdr3_aa: CASSRGDVAKNIQYF
cdr3_nt: TGCGCCAGCAGCCGGGGGGACGTAGCCAAAAACATTCAGTACTTC

clone_size: .
j_call: TRBJ1-3
v_call: TRBV9
d_call: TRBD1
cdr3_aa: CASSPGQGVGNTIYF
cdr3_nt: TGTGCCAGCAGCCCCGGACAGGGGGTTGGAAACACCATATATTTT

clone_size: few
j_call: TRBJ2-5
v_call: TRBV6-5
d_call: .
cdr3_aa: CASSYSPVQETQYF
cdr3_nt: TGTGCCAGCAGTTACTCGCCGGTCCAAGAGACCCAGTACTTC

clone_size: .
j_call: TRBJ2-3
v_call: TRBV11-2
d_call: .
cdr3_aa: CASSQDRISTDTQYF
cdr3_nt: TGTGCCAGCAGCCAAGACAGGATAAGCACAGATACGCAGTATTTT

clone_size: .
j_call: TRBJ2-5
v_call: TRBV5-1
d_call: .
cdr3_aa: CASSSDAGQETQYF
cdr3_nt: TGCGCCAGCAGTTCGGACGCAGGGCAAGAGACCCAGTACTTC

clone_size: .
j_call: TRBJ2-5
v_call: TRBV29-1
d_call: .
cdr3_aa: CSVLPWTVQETQYF
cdr3_nt: TGCAGCGTCCTCCCCTGGACAGTACAAGAGACCCAGTACTTC

clone_size: .
j_call: TRBJ2-1
v_call: TRBV4-3
d_call: .
cdr3_aa: CASSPTYRSYNEQFF
cdr3_nt: TGCGCCAGCAGCCCCACGTATCGCTCCTACAATGAGCAGTTCTTC

clone_size: .
j_call: TRBJ1-1
v_call: TRBV29-1
d_call: .
cdr3_aa: CSVESRDKPTPDEAFF
cdr3_nt: TGCAGCGTTGAGTCCAGGGATAAACCGACGCCTGATGAAGCTTTCTTT

clone_size: many
j_call: TRBJ2-3
v_call: TRBV5-1
d_call: .
cdr3_aa: CASSLEGWTDTQYF
cdr3_nt: TGCGCCAGCAGCTTGGAAGGGTGGACAGATACGCAGTATTTT

clone_size: few
j_call: TRBJ1-2
v_call: TRBV10-3
d_call: .
cdr3_aa: CAISRTVGNYGYTF
cdr3_nt: TGTGCCATCAGTCGGACAGTCGGAAACTATGGCTACACCTTC

clone_size: .
j_call: TRBJ2-7
v_call: TRBV6-1
d_call: .
cdr3_aa: CASSPVHMGRYEQYF
cdr3_nt: TGTGCCAGCAGCCCCGTTCACATGGGAAGGTACGAGCAGTACTTC

clone_size: .
j_call: TRBJ2-4
v_call: TRBV7-9
d_call: TRBD1
cdr3_aa: CASSRDRVVNIQYF
cdr3_nt: TGTGCCAGCAGCCGTGACAGGGTAGTGAACATTCAGTACTTC

clone_size: .
j_call: TRBJ2-5
v_call: TRBV11-2
d_call: TRBD1
cdr3_aa: CASSLGDRAGTQYF
cdr3_nt: TGTGCCAGCAGCTTGGGAGACAGGGCTGGGACCCAGTACTTC

clone_size: few
j_call: TRBJ2-4
v_call: TRBV20-1
d_call: .
cdr3_aa: CSASGTGGPSINIQYF
cdr3_nt: TGCAGTGCAAGCGGGACAGGAGGACCCTCCATAAACATTCAGTACTTC

clone_size: few
j_call: TRBJ2-5
v_call: TRBV20-1
d_call: .
cdr3_aa: CSAALGGRRETQYF
cdr3_nt: TGCAGTGCTGCGCTCGGGGGCCGGCGGGAGACCCAGTACTTC

clone_size: .
j_call: TRBJ2-7
v_call: TRBV20-1
d_call: TRBD2
cdr3_aa: CSATGRGASSYEQYF
cdr3_nt: TGCAGTGCTACCGGGCGGGGGGCGAGCTCCTACGAGCAGTACTTC

clone_size: .
j_call: TRBJ2-6
v_call: TRBV6-5
d_call: .
cdr3_aa: CASSYRSPTGPDVLTF
cdr3_nt: TGTGCCAGCAGTTACCGCAGCCCGACAGGTCCTGACGTCCTGACTTTC

clone_size: .
j_call: TRBJ2-5
v_call: TRBV6-1
d_call: .
cdr3_aa: CASLGTYPEETQYF
cdr3_nt: TGTGCCAGCCTGGGGACATATCCCGAAGAGACCCAGTACTTC

clone_size: few
j_call: TRBJ2-3
v_call: TRBV6-6
d_call: .
cdr3_aa: CASSRRDGRAQYF
cdr3_nt: TGTGCCAGCAGTCGTCGGGACGGCCGGGCGCAGTATTTT

clone_size: few
j_call: TRBJ2-1
v_call: TRBV11-2
d_call: TRBD1
cdr3_aa: CASSFVRRDRGIYNEQFF
cdr3_nt: TGTGCCAGCAGCTTTGTTAGGAGGGACAGGGGTATCTACAATGAGCAGTTCTTC

clone_size: few
j_call: TRBJ2-6
v_call: TRBV3-1
d_call: .
cdr3_aa: CASSLSSGGSSGANVLTF
cdr3_nt: TGTGCCAGCAGCCTAAGCTCCGGGGGTAGCTCTGGGGCCAACGTCCTGACTTTC

clone_size: .
j_call: TRBJ2-3
v_call: TRBV7-9
d_call: TRBD2
cdr3_aa: CASSSSGSDTQYF
cdr3_nt: TGTGCCAGCAGCTCTAGCGGGAGTGATACGCAGTATTTT

clone_size: few
j_call: TRBJ1-3
v_call: TRBV10-3
d_call: .
cdr3_aa: CAISDDRSGNTIYF
cdr3_nt: TGTGCCATCAGTGATGACAGATCTGGAAACACCATATATTTT